These T cell receptor beta chains were read from a single sample in a study of blood T cell repertoires in COVID-19. Measured with immunoSEQ multiplex PCR; TCRdb has only the in-frame clones, and not every one. Of approximately 120,000 clones listed, 88% are singletons. The sample comprised peripheral blood. These receptors were collected from a man aged 45-65 years with acute or convalescent COVID-19. The CDR3 runs from the conserved cysteine through the conserved F or W. D genes are given only for firm matches. Clone size is stated in some rows and not others, as once, few, many or a class when expanded.

TRBJ1-1	.	TRBD1	TRBV18	CASSPGQGATEAFF	TGTGCCAGCTCACCGGGACAGGGGGCCACTGAAGCTTTCTTT
TRBJ2-7	.	.	TRBV6-1	CASSEVGSGYRYF	TGTGCCAGCAGTGAAGTGGGTTCGGGTTATCGGTACTTC
TRBJ1-1	.	TRBD1	TRBV3-1/TRBV3-2	CASSLGQGNTEAFF	TGTGCCAGCAGCCTAGGACAGGGGAACACTGAAGCTTTCTTT
TRBJ2-1	.	TRBD2	TRBV6-2/TRBV6-3	CASSYWAGLAGRKQFF	TGTGCCAGCAGTTATTGGGCGGGACTAGCGGGACGGAAGCAGTTCTTC
TRBJ2-7	.	.	TRBV28	CASSSQPVGAPYEQYF	TGTGCCAGCAGTTCCCAGCCTGTGGGCGCACCCTACGAGCAGTACTTC
TRBJ2-1	.	TRBD2	TRBV2	CASSLASGRANEQFF	TGTGCCAGCAGCCTGGCTAGCGGGAGGGCGAATGAGCAGTTCTTC
TRBJ2-1	.	TRBD2	TRBV30	CAWSGLALNNEQFF	TGTGCCTGGAGTGGACTAGCCCTTAATAATGAGCAGTTCTTC
TRBJ2-5	once	.	TRBV18	CASSRPRGEEETQYF	TGTGCCAGCTCGCGACCCAGGGGGGAGGAAGAGACCCAGTACTTC
TRBJ2-2	.	TRBD1	TRBV2	CASKGRGLTGELFF	TGTGCCAGCAAGGGCAGGGGGCTTACCGGGGAGCTGTTTTTT
TRBJ2-3	.	TRBD1	TRBV5-1	CASRGQGTDTQYF	TGCGCCAGCAGGGGACAGGGGACAGATACGCAGTATTTT
TRBJ2-7	.	TRBD2	TRBV4-1	CASSQTGTSGFGEQYF	TGCGCCAGCAGCCAAACCGGGACTAGCGGGTTTGGCGAGCAGTACTTC
TRBJ2-2	.	.	TRBV9	CASSVATRGQRSTGELFF	TGTGCCAGCAGCGTAGCTACGAGAGGGCAGAGGAGCACCGGGGAGCTGTTTTTT
TRBJ2-1	.	.	TRBV12-3/TRBV12-4	CASSPGRGNEQFF	TGTGCCAGCAGCCCGGGACGGGGGAATGAGCAGTTCTTC
TRBJ2-1	.	.	TRBV14	CASSLAGFSYNEQFF	TGTGCCAGCAGTTTGGCGGGCTTCTCCTACAATGAGCAGTTCTTC
TRBJ1-5	.	TRBD1	TRBV10-2	CASSERDRHQPQHF	TGCGCCAGCAGTGAAAGGGACAGGCATCAGCCCCAGCATTTT
TRBJ2-5	.	.	TRBV12-2	CASRLHGAGAVWETQYF	TGTGCAAGTCGCCTACACGGGGCGGGAGCTGTTTGGGAGACCCAGTACTTC
TRBJ1-2	.	.	TRBV5-4	CASSLEGGDYGYTF	TGTGCCAGCAGCTTGGAAGGGGGGGACTATGGCTACACCTTC
TRBJ1-6	.	.	TRBV18	CASSPYQDLRSPLHF	TGTGCCAGCTCACCATATCAGGATTTGCGTTCACCCCTCCACTTT
TRBJ1-1	.	.	TRBV6-5	CASTLMSLSNTEAFF	TGTGCCAGCACCCTGATGTCGTTGAGTAACACTGAAGCTTTCTTT
TRBJ2-3	.	.	TRBV5-5	CASSTSGSSTDTQYF	TGTGCCAGCAGCACCTCAGGGTCTAGCACAGATACGCAGTATTTT
TRBJ2-2	.	.	TRBV3-1/TRBV3-2	CASSPRMAGELFF	TGTGCCAGCAGTCCCAGGATGGCCGGGGAGCTGTTTTTT
TRBJ2-3	.	TRBD2	TRBV6-4	CASSDLAGSDTQYF	TGTGCCAGCAGTGATTTAGCGGGATCAGATACGCAGTATTTT
TRBJ1-4	.	.	TRBV5-1	CASSGTQNEKLFF	TGCGCCAGTTCCGGGACTCAAAATGAAAAACTGTTTTTT
TRBJ2-1	once	TRBD2	TRBV13	CASSFRTSGSRIF	TGTGCCAGCAGCTTCAGGACTAGCGGGAGTAGAATCTTC
TRBJ1-2	.	.	TRBV5-5	CASSLSQGPLYNGYTF	TGTGCCAGCAGCTTGAGCCAGGGCCCGCTCTATAATGGCTACACCTTC
TRBJ2-5	.	TRBD2	TRBV7-2	CASSSGRVKTQYF	TGTGCCAGCAGCTCCGGGAGGGTCAAGACCCAGTACTTC
TRBJ2-7	once	.	TRBV18	CASSRTDYEQYF	TGTGCCAGCTCACGGACAGACTACGAGCAGTACTTC
TRBJ2-7	.	TRBD1	TRBV18	CASSPGQGEEQYF	TGTGCCAGCTCACCAGGACAGGGTGAAGAGCAGTACTTC
TRBJ2-4	.	TRBD2	TRBV19	CASSTSGLAGGPGKNIQYF	TGTGCCAGTAGTACCTCAGGACTAGCGGGAGGGCCGGGCAAAAACATTCAGTACTTC
TRBJ2-1	.	TRBD2	TRBV18	CASSPLAGGYNEQFF	TGTGCCAGCTCTCCCCTAGCGGGAGGTTACAATGAGCAGTTCTTC
TRBJ2-1	.	TRBD2	TRBV24-1	CATSDSGGGYNEQFF	TGTGCCACCAGTGACTCGGGGGGGGGTTACAATGAGCAGTTCTTC
TRBJ2-1	.	.	TRBV25-1	CASSEYPYNEQFF	TGTGCCAGCAGTGAATACCCGTACAATGAGCAGTTCTTC
TRBJ2-1	.	TRBD2	TRBV19	CASSTGTSGNDEQFF	TGTGCCAGTAGTACCGGGACTAGCGGGAACGATGAGCAGTTCTTC
TRBJ2-7	.	TRBD1	TRBV27	CASSFVGQGGGEQYF	TGTGCCAGCAGTTTCGTAGGACAGGGGGGCGGCGAGCAGTACTTC
TRBJ2-2	.	TRBD1	TRBV5-6	CASSLTGETGELFF	TGTGCCAGCAGCCTAACAGGGGAAACCGGGGAGCTGTTTTTT
TRBJ2-7	few	TRBD1	TRBV18	CASSPMMTGYHEQYF	TGTGCCAGCTCACCAATGATGACAGGGTACCACGAGCAGTACTTC
TRBJ1-1	.	TRBD1	TRBV5-1	CASSLETGTANTEAFF	TGCGCCAGCAGCTTAGAAACCGGGACAGCGAACACTGAAGCTTTCTTT
TRBJ1-1	.	.	TRBV5-1	CASSPGEGRGTEAFF	TGCGCCAGCAGCCCCGGGGAGGGGCGCGGCACTGAAGCTTTCTTT
TRBJ2-5	once	.	TRBV7-2	CASSLSTRDQETQYF	TGTGCCAGCAGCTTGAGTACACGGGACCAAGAGACCCAGTACTTC
TRBJ2-2	.	.	TRBV29-1	CSVEFDRPGELFF	TGCAGCGTTGAATTCGACAGACCCGGGGAGCTGTTTTTT
TRBJ1-1	.	.	TRBV9	CASRPRGAGAPEAFF	TGTGCCAGCAGACCACGGGGAGCGGGTGCCCCCGAAGCTTTCTTT